Sequencing of this T cell receptor (beta chain) was carried out in a study of cytomegalovirus exposure and HLA in healthy donors. Concerning this clone itself: Other DNA variants within this sample encode the same CDR3.

The PCR employed 60 Vbeta primers together with 13 Jbeta primers. The authors' processing: Later reanalysis found 75 million to 95 million unique TCR beta chains, 9 million to 12 million of them shared. Sequencing used immunoSEQ multiplex PCR; TCRdb keeps in-frame clones, though not all of them. That table furnishes V, J and clone size, whereas the DNA furnished D and trimming. Among 130,000 or so clones listed, 75% to 85% were seen once. Trimming at V came to 2 bases and at J to 5 bases, leaving 8 bases not matched to a gene. The V gene's germline CDR1 is ENHRY and CDR2 SYGVKD. The CDR3 is 15 amino acids.

The sample comprised PBMCs. The TCR sequence derives from a woman in her forties or fifties in good health and CMV-seropositive. The chain combines TRBV10-3 with TRBJ2-5, with TRBD1 matching 7 bases. CDR3 bases: TGTGCCATCAGTGAGAGCGGACAGGCAGGGGAGACCCAGTACTTC. Amino acids: CAISESGQAGETQYF.